These 14 T cell receptor beta chains were sequenced from one sample in a study of T cells after yellow fever vaccination (dated by TCRdb to about 2019). The library was built by means of 5' RACE. Reads for this sample came from an Illumina NovaSeq 6000. TCRdb redid the processing of the public reads, applying fastp at Q25 and MiXCR, and retained in-frame beta chains. Rows with a matching CDR3 protein are joined into one entry that keeps the most common DNA and genes. This sample is represented by about 320,000 distinct CDR3 sequences; approximately 4% of them were singletons. The top ten hold 19% of the sample. The treatment or condition label of this sample denotes: live attenuated yellow fever vaccine strain. The starting material was PBMCs, obtained 15 days after the yellow fever booster vaccination. The receptors were sampled from a young man who received the YFV17D yellow fever vaccine.

The rearrangement uses TRBV7-8 and TRBJ2-7; no clear D gene. The length of the CDR3 is 14 residues. V lost 0 bases and J lost 2, with 8 bases in between. CDR1 and CDR2 from the germline V gene are SGHVS and FQNEAQ. CDR3 amino acids: CASSLAARPYEQYV. In nucleotides, the CDR3 is TGTGCCAGCAGCTTAGCGGCCAGACCCTACGAGCAGTACGTC.

This clonotype was seen only a few times. CDR3 DNA sequence: TGCGCCAGCAGCTTGGTTGGGGGCGCGGAAGAGCAGTACTTC. Encoded protein: CASSLVGGAEEQYF. V and J are TRBV5-1 and TRBJ2-7, with D tentatively TRBD1 (6 bases). The V gene lost 0 bases and the J gene lost 7 bases, with 14 bases spanning the gap. CDR3 length equals 14 residues. Germline V gene sequence: CDR1 SGHRS, CDR2 YFSETQ.

J is TRBJ2-1 and V is TRBV19; D is uncertain. There are 13 residues in the CDR3. Germline V gene lookup returns CDR1 LNHDA and CDR2 SQIVND (reference sequence). V lost 6 bases and J 4 bases, leaving 10 bases between the germline ends. The CDR3 region is CASRETQYNEQFF. The CDR3 DNA sequence: TGTGCCAGTAGAGAGACGCAGTACAATGAGCAGTTCTTC. The full variable domain, completed using reference TRBV19 and TRBJ2-1, is DGGITQSPKYLFRKEGQNVTLSCEQNLNHDAMYWYRQDPGQGLRLIYYSQIVNDFQKGDIAEGYSVSREKKESFPLTVTSAQKNPTAFYLCASRETQYNEQFFGPGTRLTVL.

This clonotype was seen ten or more times. The chain recombines TRBV9 with TRBJ2-6, with 8 bases fitting TRBD1. V lost 4 bases and J lost 0; bases outside the gene matches: 12. This CDR3 comprises 19 residues. CDR1 is SGDLS and CDR2 is YYNGEE in the germline V gene. The CDR3: CASSPEDLTGVSGANVLTF. CDR3 nucleotides: TGTGCCAGCAGCCCGGAAGATTTGACAGGGGTCTCTGGGGCCAACGTCCTGACTTTC.

This clonotype was found many times. This chain connects TRBV2 to TRBJ1-5, with D uncertain. Trimming pared 5 bases from V and 0 bases from J, leaving 8 bases between. Looked up from germline, CDR1 is SNHLY and CDR2 is FYNNEI. The CDR3 contains 14 residues. CDR3 nucleotide sequence: TGTGCCAGCAGTTTGGCAGCTAGCAATCAGCCCCAGCATTTT. It codes for CASSLAASNQPQHF. Drawing the rest from reference TRBV2 and TRBJ1-5, the complete variable domain is EPEVTQTPSHQVTQMGQEVILRCVPISNHLYFYWYRQILGQKVEFLVSFYNNEISEKSEIFDDQFSVERPDGSNFTLKIRSTKLEDSAMYFCASSLAASNQPQHFGDGTRLSIL.

There are a few counts of this clonotype. This rearrangement joins TRBV2 to TRBJ2-7, with D possibly matching TRBD2 (5 bases). Germline loops: CDR1 SNHLY, CDR2 FYNNEI. Between the trimmed V and J ends, which lost 4 bases and 3 bases, there was a span of 13 bases. The CDR3 consists of 14 residues. CDR3 residues: CASSGILGNYEQYF. DNA for the CDR3: TGTGCCAGCAGTGGAATACTAGGAAACTACGAGCAGTACTTC. Combining the CDR3 with reference TRBV2 and TRBJ2-7 gives the whole variable domain EPEVTQTPSHQVTQMGQEVILRCVPISNHLYFYWYRQILGQKVEFLVSFYNNEISEKSEIFDDQFSVERPDGSNFTLKIRSTKLEDSAMYFCASSGILGNYEQYFGPGTRLTVT.

This chain links TRBV7-2 with TRBJ1-1; 7 nucleotides line up with TRBD1. Germline loops: CDR1 SGHTA, CDR2 FQGNSA. The CDR3 sequence is 16 residues long. The V gene end was trimmed by 2 bases and the J gene end by 4 bases; junction bases not matched to a gene: 10. CDR3 sequence: CASSLWSGAGGTEAFF. The CDR3 DNA sequence: TGTGCCAGCAGCTTATGGTCCGGGGCAGGGGGCACTGAAGCTTTCTTT. Filled out from reference TRBV7-2 and TRBJ1-1, the complete variable domain reads GAGVSQSPSNKVTEKGKDVELRCDPISGHTALYWYRQSLGQGLEFLIYFQGNSAPDKSGLPSDRFSAERTGGSVSTLTIQRTQQEDSAVYLCASSLWSGAGGTEAFFGQGTRLTVV.

Of note for this clonotype: A read error is possible here, since a much larger clone lies one base away. The gene calls are TRBV20-1 and TRBJ2-5; D remains unclear. Germline V gives CDR1 DFQATT, CDR2 SNEGSKA (reference sequence). The CDR3 is made up of 13 amino acids. CDR3 residues: CSASSLGPETKYF. CDR3 DNA: TGCAGTGCTAGTTCTCTAGGTCCAGAGACCAAGTACTTC.

The chain couples TRBV25-1 to TRBJ2-2, with a possible D match to TRBD1 (6 bases). Germline CDR1 MGHDK, CDR2 SYGVNS. Trimming pared 5 bases from V and 5 bases from J, leaving 15 bases between. The CDR3 consists of 15 residues. DNA for the CDR3: TGTGCCAGCAGTCTCTCAGGGGTAGGAACCGGGGAGCTGTTTTTT. It yields the protein CASSLSGVGTGELFF. The full variable domain, with the rest looked up from reference TRBV25-1 and TRBJ2-2, is EADIYQTPRYLVIGTGKKITLECSQTMGHDKMYWYQQDPGMELHLIHYSYGVNSTEKGDLSSESTVSRIRTEHFPLTLESARPSHTSQYLCASSLSGVGTGELFFGEGSRLTVL.

The V gene is TRBV10-3, the J gene TRBJ2-5; 7 bases fit TRBD2. V lost 2 bases to trimming and J lost 2 bases; unmatched junction nucleotides: 2. The CDR3 runs 14 residues. CDR1 is ENHRY and CDR2 is SYGVKD in the germline V gene. The DNA of the CDR3 is TGTGCCATCAGTGAGCGGGGGGTGCAAGAGACCCAGTACTTC. The encoded protein is CAISERGVQETQYF.

This clonotype was picked up many times. The chain recombines TRBV6-5 with TRBJ2-3; 10 nucleotides match TRBD1. CDR3 length: 14 amino acids. CDR1 is MNHEY and CDR2 is SVGAGI in the germline V gene. V was pared by 6 bases and J by 2 bases, with 2 bases of the junction left unmatched. For the CDR3, the DNA is TGTGCCAGCAGACGACAGGGGGCCACAGATACGCAGTATTTT. It encodes CASRRQGATDTQYF.

There are a few counts of this clonotype. This chain connects TRBV5-1 to TRBJ1-5; unclear D gene. The ends were cut back, 2 bases at V and 7 bases at J, with 13 bases in the middle. Germline assignment: CDR1 SGHRS and CDR2 YFSETQ. This CDR3 has 14 amino acids. The CDR3 spells CASSFSPGNQPQHF. CDR3 DNA: TGCGCCAGCAGCTTCAGTCCGGGGAACCAGCCCCAGCATTTT.

This clonotype has more than one count but fewer than ten. CDR3 region: CAGSPGGSGNTIYF. The CDR3, as DNA: TGTGCTGGCAGTCCGGGGGGCTCTGGAAACACCATATATTTT. The chain couples TRBV12-3 or TRBV12-4 to TRBJ1-3, with D perhaps matching TRBD1 (5 bases). The CDR3 is made up of 14 amino acids.

The CDR3 sequence: CASSLTSFGSVHQPQHF. The CDR3 nucleotides read TGTGCCAGCAGCTTAACCAGTTTTGGGTCGGTTCATCAGCCCCAGCATTTT. The chain carries TRBV7-3 and TRBJ1-5, with D hard to call. The CDR3 runs to 17 residues. Deletions cut 0 bases from V and 5 bases from J, with 17 bases between. Germline V lookup: CDR1 SGHTA, CDR2 FQGTGA.